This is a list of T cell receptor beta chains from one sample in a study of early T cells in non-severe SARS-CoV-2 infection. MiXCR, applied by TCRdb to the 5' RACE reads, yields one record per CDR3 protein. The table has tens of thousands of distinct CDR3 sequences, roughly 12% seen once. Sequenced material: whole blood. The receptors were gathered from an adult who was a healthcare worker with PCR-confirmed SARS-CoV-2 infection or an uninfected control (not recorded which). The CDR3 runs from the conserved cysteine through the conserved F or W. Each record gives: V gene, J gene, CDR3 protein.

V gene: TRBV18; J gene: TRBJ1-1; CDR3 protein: CASSLRASNTEAFF
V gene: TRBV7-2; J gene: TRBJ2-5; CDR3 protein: CASSPRRSETQYF
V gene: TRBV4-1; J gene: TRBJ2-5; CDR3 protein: CASSQDGPGQETQYF
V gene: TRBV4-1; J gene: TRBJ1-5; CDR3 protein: CASSQGNRAASNQPQHF
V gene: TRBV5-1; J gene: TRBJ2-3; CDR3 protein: CASSLSTGYADTQYF
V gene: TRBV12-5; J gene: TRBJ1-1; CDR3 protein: CASGLLGKSVEAFF
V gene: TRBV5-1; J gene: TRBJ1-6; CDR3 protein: CASSWTGTSRDSPLHF
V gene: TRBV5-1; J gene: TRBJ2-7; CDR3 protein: CASSLDGGSYEQYF
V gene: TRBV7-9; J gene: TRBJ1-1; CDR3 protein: CASSLAGTGEAFF
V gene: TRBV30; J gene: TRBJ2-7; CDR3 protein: CAWNQGTYEQYF
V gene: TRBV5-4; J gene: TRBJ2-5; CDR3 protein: CASSLPQEETQYF
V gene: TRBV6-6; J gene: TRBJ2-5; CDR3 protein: CASSPGGTQYF
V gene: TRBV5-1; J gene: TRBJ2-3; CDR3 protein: CASEPIQGKSDTQYF
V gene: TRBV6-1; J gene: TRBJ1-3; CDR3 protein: CASSSDRIAPRNTIYF
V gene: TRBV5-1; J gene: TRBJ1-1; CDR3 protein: CASSPIRGSDTEAFF
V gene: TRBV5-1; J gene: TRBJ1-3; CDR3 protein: CASSPGTGGNTIYF
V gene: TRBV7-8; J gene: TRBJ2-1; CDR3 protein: CASSLARLAGGNEQFF